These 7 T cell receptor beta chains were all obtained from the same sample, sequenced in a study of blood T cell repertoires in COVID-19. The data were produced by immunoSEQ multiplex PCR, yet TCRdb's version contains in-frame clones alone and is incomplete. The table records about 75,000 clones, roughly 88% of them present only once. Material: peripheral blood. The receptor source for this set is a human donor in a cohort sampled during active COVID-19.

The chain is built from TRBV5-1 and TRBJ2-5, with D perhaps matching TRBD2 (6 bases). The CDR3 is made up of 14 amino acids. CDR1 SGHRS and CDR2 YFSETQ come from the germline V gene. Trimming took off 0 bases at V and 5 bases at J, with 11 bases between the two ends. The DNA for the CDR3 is TGCGCCAGCAGCTTGGATCCTAGCGCCGAGACCCAGTACTTC. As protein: CASSLDPSAETQYF. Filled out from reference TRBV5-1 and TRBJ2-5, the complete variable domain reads KAGVTQTPRYLIKTRGQQVTLSCSPISGHRSVSWYQQTPGQGLQFLFEYFSETQRNKGNFPGRFSGRQFSNSRSEMNVSTLELGDSALYLCASSLDPSAETQYFGPGTRLLVL.

The chain's CDR3 is CASSEGLAGVGPYEQYF. In DNA form, the CDR3 reads TGTGCCAGCAGTGAAGGATTGGCGGGAGTGGGCCCCTACGAGCAGTACTTC. This sequence joins TRBV6-1 and TRBJ2-7, with 7 bases matching TRBD2. Germline CDR1 and CDR2: MNHNS and SASEGT. V shed 1 base and J 2 bases; nucleotides not matched to a gene: 11. The length of the CDR3 is 17 residues.

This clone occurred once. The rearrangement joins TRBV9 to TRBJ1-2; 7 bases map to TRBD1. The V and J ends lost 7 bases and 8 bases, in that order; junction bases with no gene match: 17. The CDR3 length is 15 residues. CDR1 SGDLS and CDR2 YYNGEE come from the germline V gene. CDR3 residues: CASGKTGTAAQGYTF. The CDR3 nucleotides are TGTGCCAGCGGGAAGACAGGGACTGCCGCCCAGGGCTACACCTTC.

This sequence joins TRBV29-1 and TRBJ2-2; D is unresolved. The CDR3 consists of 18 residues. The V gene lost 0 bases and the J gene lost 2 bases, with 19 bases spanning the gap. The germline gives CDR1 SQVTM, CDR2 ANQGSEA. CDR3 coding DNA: TGCAGCGTTGAAGACCCCTCGACCGACAAGAGAAACACCGGGGAGCTGTTTTTT. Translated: CSVEDPSTDKRNTGELFF.

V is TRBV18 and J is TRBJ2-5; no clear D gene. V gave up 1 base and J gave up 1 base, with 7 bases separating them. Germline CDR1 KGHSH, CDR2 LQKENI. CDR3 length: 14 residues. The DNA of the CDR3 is TGTGCCAGCTCACCACGGGCTATCCAAGAGACCCAGTACTTC. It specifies CASSPRAIQETQYF. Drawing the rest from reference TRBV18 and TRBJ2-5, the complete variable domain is NAGVMQNPRHLVRRRGQEARLRCSPMKGHSHVYWYRQLPEEGLKFMVYLQKENIIDESGMPKERFSAEFPKEGPSILRIQQVVRGDSAAYFCASSPRAIQETQYFGPGTRLLVL.

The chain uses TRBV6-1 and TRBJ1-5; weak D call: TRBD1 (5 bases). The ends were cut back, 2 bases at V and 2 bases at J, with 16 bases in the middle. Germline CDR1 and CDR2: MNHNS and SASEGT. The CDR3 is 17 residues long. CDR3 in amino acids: CASSELRGPGGNQPQHF. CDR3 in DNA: TGTGCCAGCAGTGAATTGCGGGGACCGGGAGGCAATCAGCCCCAGCATTTT.

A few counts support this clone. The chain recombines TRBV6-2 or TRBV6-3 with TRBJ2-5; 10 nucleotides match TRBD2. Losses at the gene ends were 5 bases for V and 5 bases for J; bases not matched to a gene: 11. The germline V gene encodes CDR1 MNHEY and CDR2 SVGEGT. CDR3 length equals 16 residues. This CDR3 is CASSLPLAGPRETQYF. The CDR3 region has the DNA TGTGCCAGCAGTCTACCACTAGCGGGGCCCCGGGAGACCCAGTACTTC.